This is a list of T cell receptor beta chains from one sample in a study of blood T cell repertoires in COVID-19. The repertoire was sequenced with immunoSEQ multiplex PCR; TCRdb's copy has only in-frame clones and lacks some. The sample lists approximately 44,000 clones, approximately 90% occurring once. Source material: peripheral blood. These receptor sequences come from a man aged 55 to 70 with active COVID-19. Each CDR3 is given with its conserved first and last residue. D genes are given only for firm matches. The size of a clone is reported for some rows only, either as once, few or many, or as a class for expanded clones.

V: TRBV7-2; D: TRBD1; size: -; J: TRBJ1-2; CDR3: CASSSLTGSGYTF; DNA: TGTGCCAGCAGCTCCCTGACAGGGAGCGGCTACACCTTC
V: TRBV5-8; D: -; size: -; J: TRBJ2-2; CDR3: CASSLGTAGELFF; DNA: TGTGCCAGCAGCTTGGGGACAGCCGGAGAGCTGTTTTTT
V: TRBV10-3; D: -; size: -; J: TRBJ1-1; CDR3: CAISEFGEDTEAFF; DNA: TGTGCCATCAGTGAGTTCGGGGAAGACACTGAAGCTTTCTTT
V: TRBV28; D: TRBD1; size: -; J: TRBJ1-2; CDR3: CASRTGLGYTF; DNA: TGTGCCAGCCGGACAGGGCTCGGCTACACCTTC
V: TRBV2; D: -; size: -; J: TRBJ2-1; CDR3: CASSEASTTPPFF; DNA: TGTGCCAGCAGTGAAGCCAGTACGACTCCTCCTTTCTTC
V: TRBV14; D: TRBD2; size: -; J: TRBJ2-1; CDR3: CASSLTSGRANEQFF; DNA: TGTGCCAGCAGCCTAACTAGCGGGAGGGCCAATGAGCAGTTCTTC
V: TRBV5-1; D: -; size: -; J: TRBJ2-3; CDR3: CASSLGAGASTDTQYF; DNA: TGCGCCAGCAGCTTGGGGGCAGGGGCTAGCACAGATACGCAGTATTTT
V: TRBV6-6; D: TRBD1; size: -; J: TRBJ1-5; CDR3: CASSYSDRNQPQHF; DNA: TGTGCCAGCAGTTACTCGGACAGGAATCAGCCCCAGCATTTT
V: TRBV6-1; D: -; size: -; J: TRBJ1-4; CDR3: CASSGDPGFTNEKLFF; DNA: TGTGCCAGCAGTGGAGACCCGGGGTTCACTAATGAAAAACTGTTTTTT
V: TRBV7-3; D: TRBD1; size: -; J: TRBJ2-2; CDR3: CASSLGQGGELFF; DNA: TGTGCCAGCAGCTTAGGACAGGGCGGGGAGCTGTTTTTT
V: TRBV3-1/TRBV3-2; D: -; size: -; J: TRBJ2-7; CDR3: CASSQTSRGRPFYEQYF; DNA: TGTGCCAGCAGCCAGACTTCCCGAGGGAGACCCTTCTACGAGCAGTACTTC
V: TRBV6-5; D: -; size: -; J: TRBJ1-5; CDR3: CASSYNSQSNQPQHF; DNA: TGTGCCAGCAGTTACAACAGCCAGAGCAATCAGCCCCAGCATTTT
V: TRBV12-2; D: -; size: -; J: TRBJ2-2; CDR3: CASRLRGTSGANTGELFF; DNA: TGTGCAAGTCGCTTAAGGGGGACTAGCGGGGCGAACACCGGGGAGCTGTTTTTT
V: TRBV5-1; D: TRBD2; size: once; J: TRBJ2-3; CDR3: CASSLGLAGVDTQYF; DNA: TGCGCCAGCAGCTTGGGTCTAGCGGGAGTTGATACGCAGTATTTT
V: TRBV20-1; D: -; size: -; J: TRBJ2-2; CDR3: CSALSLPELFF; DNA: TGCAGTGCCCTGAGCCTTCCGGAGCTGTTTTTT
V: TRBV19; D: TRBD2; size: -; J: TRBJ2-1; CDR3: CASSPRTSGSWNEQFF; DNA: TGTGCCAGTAGTCCGAGGACTAGCGGGAGTTGGAATGAGCAGTTCTTC
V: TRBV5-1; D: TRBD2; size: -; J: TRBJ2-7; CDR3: CASSSRPGTSGYEQYF; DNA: TGCGCCAGCAGCTCGAGACCCGGGACTAGCGGCTACGAGCAGTACTTC
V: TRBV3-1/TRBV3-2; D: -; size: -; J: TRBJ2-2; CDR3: CASSQGSGTNTGELFF; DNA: TGTGCCAGCAGCCAAGGGTCGGGAACGAACACCGGGGAGCTGTTTTTT
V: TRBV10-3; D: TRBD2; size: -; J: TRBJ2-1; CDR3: CAISGSSGRAYNEQFF; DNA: TGTGCCATCAGTGGTAGTAGCGGGAGGGCCTACAATGAGCAGTTCTTC
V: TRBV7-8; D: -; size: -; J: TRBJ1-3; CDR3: CASSFIDSGNTIYF; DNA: TGTGCCAGCAGCTTCATAGACAGTGGAAACACCATATATTTT
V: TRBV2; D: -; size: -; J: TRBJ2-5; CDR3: CASSEKAGWETQYF; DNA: TGTGCCAGCAGCGAGAAAGCAGGGTGGGAGACCCAGTACTTC
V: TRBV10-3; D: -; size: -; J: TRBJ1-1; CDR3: CATSGGNTEAFF; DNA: TGTGCCACCTCCGGGGGTAATACTGAAGCTTTCTTT
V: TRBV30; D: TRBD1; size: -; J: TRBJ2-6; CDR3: CAWSVHQGATAGANVLTF; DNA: TGTGCCTGGAGTGTACATCAGGGGGCAACTGCTGGGGCCAACGTCCTGACTTTC
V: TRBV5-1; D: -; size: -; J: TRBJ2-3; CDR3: CASSGWQTPSTDTQYF; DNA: TGCGCCAGCAGCGGGTGGCAGACACCTAGCACAGATACGCAGTATTTT
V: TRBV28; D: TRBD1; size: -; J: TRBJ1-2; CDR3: CASSLPGTDGYTF; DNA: TGTGCCAGCAGTTTACCGGGGACAGATGGCTACACCTTC
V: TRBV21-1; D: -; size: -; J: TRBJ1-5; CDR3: CASSHRDRGDPSNQPQHF; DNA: TGTGCCAGCAGCCACCGGGACAGGGGCGATCCTAGCAATCAGCCCCAGCATTTT
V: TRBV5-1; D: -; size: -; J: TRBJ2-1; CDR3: CASSLGGFSYNEQFF; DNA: TGCGCCAGCAGCTTAGGGGGATTCTCCTACAATGAGCAGTTCTTC
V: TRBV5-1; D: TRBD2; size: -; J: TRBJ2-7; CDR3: CASSLASVAGVSYEQYF; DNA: TGCGCCAGCAGCTTGGCCTCGGTAGCGGGAGTAAGCTACGAGCAGTACTTC
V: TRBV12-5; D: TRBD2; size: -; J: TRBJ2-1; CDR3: CASGLAGALYNEQFF; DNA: TGTGCTAGTGGTCTAGCGGGGGCTTTATACAATGAGCAGTTCTTC
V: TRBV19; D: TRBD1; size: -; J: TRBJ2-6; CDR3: CASSDRAGANVLTF; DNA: TGTGCCAGTAGTGACAGGGCTGGGGCCAACGTCCTGACTTTC
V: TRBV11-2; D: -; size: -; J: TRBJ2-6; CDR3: CASSLSSPGANVLTF; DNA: TGTGCCAGCAGCTTATCTTCCCCTGGGGCCAACGTCCTGACTTTC
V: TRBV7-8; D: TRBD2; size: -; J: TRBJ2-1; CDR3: CASSPTIAGSEQFF; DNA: TGTGCCAGCAGCCCCACCATAGCGGGATCTGAGCAGTTCTTC
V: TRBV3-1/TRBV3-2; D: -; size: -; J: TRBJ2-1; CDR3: CASSLSTGLGSYYNEQFF; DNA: TGTGCCAGCAGCCTTAGCACAGGTCTGGGGTCCTACTACAATGAGCAGTTCTTC
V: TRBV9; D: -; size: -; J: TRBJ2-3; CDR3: CASSVVWTGSTDTQYF; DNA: TGTGCCAGCAGCGTAGTTTGGACTGGTAGCACAGATACGCAGTATTTT
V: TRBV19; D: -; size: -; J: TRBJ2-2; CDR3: CASKRWEDTGELFF; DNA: TGTGCCAGTAAACGGTGGGAGGACACCGGGGAGCTGTTTTTT